This T cell receptor beta chain was identified in a study of blood T cell repertoires in COVID-19. Profiling relied on immunoSEQ multiplex PCR, and the TCRdb table lists in-frame clones only, not all of them. The profile shows approximately 180,000 clones, 75% to 80% of them singletons. The CDR3 runs to 17 residues. The ends lost 5 bases at V and 0 bases at J; junction bases unmatched: 8. Germline V lookup: CDR1 MNHNY, CDR2 SVGAGI (reference sequence). V and J are TRBV6-6 and TRBJ1-3; 9 bases align to TRBD1. The TCR was taken from a woman in her 70s with acute or convalescent COVID-19. Sequencing was carried out using peripheral blood. The CDR3 coding sequence is TGTGCCAGCAGTCAGTGGGACAGGGCGAGCTCTGGAAACACCATATATTTT. Protein sequence: CASSQWDRASSGNTIYF.